One and the same sample provided the 15 T cell receptor beta chains below, sequenced in a study of cytomegalovirus exposure and HLA in healthy donors. 13 Jbeta primers and 60 Vbeta primers were used for the PCR. Sequencing was performed with immunoSEQ multiplex PCR; in TCRdb, only in-frame clones are kept and a portion is missing. This table has about 130,000 clones, around 81% appearing once. Sequencing was done on a sample of PBMCs. The receptors were gathered from a man aged 18-30 years in good health and CMV-seronegative.

CDR3 bases: TGCGCCAGCAGCTCACTTGCGGGGTGGTCCTACGAGCAGTACTTC. This translates into CASSSLAGWSYEQYF. The chain recombines TRBV5-1 with TRBJ2-7, with D perhaps matching TRBD2 (6 bases). CDR3 length: 15 amino acids. Germline V gene sequence: CDR1 SGHRS, CDR2 YFSETQ. Trimming stripped 3 bases from V and 1 base from J, with 14 bases between.

The gene calls are TRBV19 and TRBJ1-2, with TRBD1 as a possible D gene (5 bases). V was shortened by 9 bases and J by 8 bases, with 22 bases between the two germline ends. Germline V gene sequence: CDR1 LNHDA, CDR2 SQIVND (reference sequence). This CDR3 is built from 14 residues. In nucleotides, the CDR3 is TGTGCCAGGTATTACCAGGGTGTGTTCCGAGGCTACACCTTC. This gives the protein CARYYQGVFRGYTF.

The genes are TRBV4-3 and TRBJ1-2, with 12 nucleotides matching TRBD1. CDR1 is LGHNA, CDR2 YSLEER, per germline. Trimming took 4 bases from V and 8 from J; bases not matched to a gene: 14. The length of the CDR3 is 17 residues. The CDR3: CASSPHVRDRGREGYTF. As DNA, the CDR3 is TGCGCCAGCAGCCCACACGTCCGGGACAGGGGGCGAGAGGGCTACACCTTC.

The genes are TRBV2 and TRBJ2-5; 12 bases are shared with TRBD2. Germline V lookup: CDR1 SNHLY, CDR2 FYNNEI. The CDR3 runs 15 residues. With 4 bases clipped from V and 2 bases from J, the junction kept 2 bases outside the gene matches. CDR3 protein: CASSVGTSGQETQYF. The CDR3 DNA reads as TGTGCCAGCAGTGTGGGGACTAGCGGGCAAGAGACCCAGTACTTC.

In DNA form, the CDR3 reads TGCGCCAGCAGCCTACAGGGACAGGGGGCCTACGAGCAGTACTTC. Translating gives CASSLQGQGAYEQYF. This chain joins TRBV4-3 and TRBJ2-7; 11 bases line up with TRBD1. CDR3 length: 15 residues. The J segment lost 2 bases and the V segment lost 4 bases, leaving 4 bases of the junction unmatched. The germline CDR1 and CDR2 sequences are LGHNA and YSLEER.

The chain has TRBV5-1 and TRBJ1-1; D may be TRBD1 (6 bases). Germline lookup yields CDR1 SGHRS and CDR2 YFSETQ. This CDR3 contains 14 residues. Trimming cost V 3 bases and J 0 bases, with 9 bases left between them. The CDR3 is CASSSGTLNTEAFF. CDR3 nucleotide sequence: TGCGCCAGCAGCTCCGGGACATTGAACACTGAAGCTTTCTTT.

The gene calls are TRBV19 and TRBJ1-6, with D perhaps matching TRBD1 (5 bases). The CDR3 sequence is 13 residues long. CDR1 and CDR2 (germline): LNHDA, SQIVND (reference sequence). Trimming removed 6 bases from V and 10 bases from J, with 13 bases in between. The CDR3 reads CASRTTGTSPLHF. In nucleotides, the CDR3 is TGTGCCAGTAGAACCACAGGTACATCACCCCTCCACTTT. Complete variable domain (other parts from reference TRBV19 and TRBJ1-6): DGGITQSPKYLFRKEGQNVTLSCEQNLNHDAMYWYRQDPGQGLRLIYYSQIVNDFQKGDIAEGYSVSREKKESFPLTVTSAQKNPTAFYLCASRTTGTSPLHFGNGTRLTVT.

This chain joins TRBV5-4 and TRBJ1-2, with TRBD1 identical over 7 bases. CDR3 length equals 17 residues. V lost 1 base to trimming and J lost 4 bases; unmatched junction nucleotides: 13. CDR1 SGHNT and CDR2 YYREEE come from the germline V gene (reference sequence). The CDR3 loop is CASSLSLWDSEAYGYTF. The CDR3 region has the DNA TGTGCCAGCAGCTTGAGTTTATGGGACAGCGAAGCCTATGGCTACACCTTC.

Note on this clone: In the same sample, other DNA sequences code for this CDR3. The V call is TRBV30, the J call TRBJ1-1; 7 bases agree with TRBD1. The CDR3 covers 13 residues. Germline CDR1 is GTSNPN and CDR2 is SVGIG (reference sequence). The ends lost 4 bases at V and 0 bases at J; junction bases unmatched: 2. The CDR3 spells CAWNRGLNTEAFF. The CDR3 DNA is TGTGCCTGGAACAGGGGATTGAACACTGAAGCTTTCTTT.

In this sample, this clone turned up once. One junction end disagrees with the germline gene, perhaps due to a read error. The chain carries TRBV5-6 and TRBJ2-2, with a possible D match to TRBD2 (5 bases). The CDR3 covers 17 residues. The V gene's germline CDR1 is SGHDT and CDR2 YYEEEE. CDR3 protein: CASSSTASRLEAGKLFF. CDR3 nucleotide sequence: TGTGCCAGCAGCTCAACGGCGTCCAGGCTAGAGGCCGGGAAGCTGTTTTTT.

This chain connects TRBV9 to TRBJ2-7, with D perhaps matching TRBD2 (6 bases). Germline values: CDR1 SGDLS, CDR2 YYNGEE. V lost 3 bases to trimming and J lost 0 bases, with 13 bases between them. This CDR3 contains 15 residues. The CDR3 region has the DNA TGTGCCAGCAGCGAGGGAGGATGGGACTCCTACGAGCAGTACTTC. It encodes CASSEGGWDSYEQYF.

J is TRBJ1-1 and V is TRBV19, with a weak D call TRBD1 (6 bases). With 3 bases removed from V and 1 base from J, the gap between germline ends came to 18 bases. CDR1 is LNHDA and CDR2 is SQIVND in the germline V gene (reference sequence). This CDR3 spans 17 amino acids. CDR3 sequence: CASSIPPGQRANTEAFF. Written as DNA, the CDR3 is TGTGCCAGTAGTATTCCCCCGGGACAAAGGGCGAACACTGAAGCTTTCTTT.

The chain uses TRBV6-4 and TRBJ2-3; D call uncertain. Trimming removed 2 bases at V and 7 bases at J, with 7 bases between. The CDR3 is 12 amino acids. The germline gives CDR1 MRHNA, CDR2 SNTAGT. In nucleotides, the CDR3 is TGTGCCAGCAGTGACGCGCGGAATACGCAGTATTTT. Translation: CASSDARNTQYF.

The rearrangement joins TRBV13 to TRBJ2-3; 8 bases align to TRBD2. Looked up from germline, CDR1 is PRHDT and CDR2 is FYEKMQ (reference sequence). The J segment lost 11 bases and the V segment lost 3 bases, leaving 13 bases of the junction unmatched. This CDR3 is built from 15 residues. This CDR3 is CASSFFAGGFVGQYF. CDR3 nucleotides: TGTGCCAGCAGCTTCTTTGCGGGGGGCTTTGTGGGGCAGTATTTT.

This clone was detected only a few times. This chain links TRBV6-1 with TRBJ2-7; the D is unclear. The CDR3 runs to 14 residues. V was cut by 6 bases and J by 7 bases, with 19 bases left in between. Per germline, CDR1 MNHNS and CDR2 SASEGT. The CDR3 reads CASSEPVRPREQYF. CDR3 DNA: TGTGCCAGCAGCGAGCCCGTGAGGCCCCGAGAGCAGTACTTC.